Each of the 22 T cell receptor beta chains below was sequenced from the same sample in a study of CD8 T cells in ankylosing spondylitis. Regarding the study as a whole: For ankylosing spondylitis blood, a TCR beta motif of 7 or 8 highly homologous variants appeared characteristic.

MiXCR, run by TCRdb on the 5' RACE reads, gives a single entry per CDR3 protein. The table has roughly 300,000 distinct CDR3 sequences, 7.5% to 9% seen once. Which antigens these TCRs recognize remains unknown. Sequenced material: blood, either unsorted or a sorted T cell fraction (not recorded which). Every receptor here comes from a male donor with ankylosing spondylitis.

At least ten counts were recorded for this clonotype. The V call is TRBV28, the J call TRBJ2-7; D not resolved. The CDR3 runs 11 residues. Germline V gene lookup returns CDR1 MDHEN and CDR2 SYDVKM. The V end lost 6 bases, the J end lost 6 bases, and 9 bases lay between the germline ends. CDR3 loop: CASRIRTEQYF. In DNA, the CDR3 is TGTGCCAGCAGGATCCGGACCGAGCAGTACTTC.

This chain joins TRBV30 and TRBJ2-3, with no clear D. V was pared by 4 bases and J by 0 bases, with 17 bases between. From germline, CDR1 is GTSNPN and CDR2 SVGIG (reference sequence). The CDR3 contains 16 residues. The CDR3 sequence is CAWTEHRPTSTDTQYF. CDR3 coding DNA: TGTGCCTGGACGGAGCATCGACCAACTAGCACAGATACGCAGTATTTT.

J is TRBJ1-1 and V is TRBV30; possible D gene TRBD1, 5 bases. Per the germline V gene, CDR1 is GTSNPN and CDR2 is SVGIG (reference sequence). Trimming cost V 5 bases and J 2 bases, with 15 bases left between them. The CDR3 consists of 14 residues. Written as DNA, the CDR3 is TGTGCCTGGGGGTGGCAGGGAATAAACACTGAAGCTTTCTTT. Protein: CAWGWQGINTEAFF.

V and J are TRBV20-1 and TRBJ2-3; 7 bases agree with TRBD2. This CDR3 region has 13 residues. J was trimmed by 0 bases and V by 8 bases; bases with no gene match: 5. Germline V CDR1 and CDR2: DFQATT, SNEGSKA (reference sequence). The CDR3 loop is CSTLAGSTDTQYF. In nucleotides, the CDR3 is TGCAGTACCTTAGCGGGTAGCACAGATACGCAGTATTTT.

The chain links TRBV12-3 or TRBV12-4 to TRBJ1-5, with D perhaps matching TRBD1 (5 bases). V lost 8 bases, J lost 4 bases, and 12 bases lay in between. This CDR3 contains 13 residues. The CDR3 coding sequence is TGTGCCAGCCGGACGACAGAAAATCAGCCCCAGCATTTT. This sequence encodes CASRTTENQPQHF.

This chain joins TRBV27 and TRBJ2-6; 12 bases fit TRBD1. Germline CDR1 MNHEY, CDR2 SMNVEV (reference sequence). The trim removed 7 bases at V and 1 base at J, leaving 14 bases unmatched. CDR3 length: 20 amino acids. The CDR3 DNA is TGTGCCAGCATCCTCCCCAACCGGGACAGGGGGCTATCTGGGGCCAACGTCCTGACTTTC. Translating gives CASILPNRDRGLSGANVLTF.

This clonotype was observed a few times. J is TRBJ2-1 and V is TRBV12-3 or TRBV12-4, with D perhaps matching TRBD1 or TRBD2 (5 bases each). With 6 bases removed from V and 8 bases from J, the gap between germline ends came to 14 bases. The CDR3 runs 13 residues. The CDR3 DNA sequence: TGTGCCAGCAGCCCGGGACCCGACGATGAGCAGTTCTTC. Translating it yields CASSPGPDDEQFF.

The CDR3: CASSSVRTGQREKLFF. For the CDR3, the DNA is TGTGCCAGCAGTTCCGTCCGGACAGGGCAGAGGGAAAAACTGTTTTTT. The chain employs TRBV6-5 and TRBJ1-4; 8 bases match TRBD1. The CDR3 has 16 amino acids. The V gene's germline CDR1 is MNHEY and CDR2 SVGAGI. V was clipped by 4 bases and J by 8 bases; unmatched bases: 12.

The chain joins TRBV5-5 to TRBJ2-4; D perhaps matches TRBD2 (5 bases). There are 14 residues in the CDR3. Looked up from germline, CDR1 is SGHKS and CDR2 is YYEKEE (reference sequence). The V end lost 2 bases, the J end lost 1 base, and 7 bases lay between the germline ends. The CDR3 loop is CASSFGEAKNIQYF. The CDR3 nucleotides read TGTGCCAGCAGCTTTGGGGAGGCCAAAAACATTCAGTACTTC.

Concerning this clonotype: An end of the junction does not agree with germline; a read error may underlie this. The genes are TRBV12-3 or TRBV12-4 and TRBJ2-4, with D possibly matching TRBD1 (5 bases). The CDR3 extends over 16 amino acids. CDR3 bases: TGTGCCAGCAGCCCCTACTGGGATAGGGGCAAAAACATTCAGAACTTC. Translation: CASSPYWDRGKNIQNF.

This clonotype was counted at least ten times. The chain couples TRBV6-1 to TRBJ2-5; D is unresolved. The germline V gene encodes CDR1 MNHNS and CDR2 SASEGT. CDR3 length: 14 residues. V dropped 6 bases and J dropped 5 bases, with 16 bases sitting between them. The CDR3 loop reads CASSSLESRETQYF. The DNA for the CDR3 is TGTGCCAGCAGCTCGTTGGAATCTCGGGAGACCCAGTACTTC.

The chain couples TRBV12-3 or TRBV12-4 to TRBJ2-3; no reliable D call. This CDR3 spans 16 amino acids. V gave up 5 bases and J gave up 0 bases, with 15 bases separating them. CDR3 region: CASSLRPPPSTDTQYF. In DNA form, the CDR3 reads TGTGCCAGCAGTCTGAGGCCACCGCCTAGCACAGATACGCAGTATTTT.

This clonotype turned up a few times. This rearrangement joins TRBV27 to TRBJ2-1, with TRBD1 matching over 10 bases. Trimming took 5 bases from V and 6 from J; bases not matched to a gene: 16. The germline V gene encodes CDR1 MNHEY and CDR2 SMNVEV (reference sequence). The CDR3 consists of 18 residues. The CDR3 region is CASSLYAGQGIVFNEQFF. The CDR3 bases are TGTGCCAGCAGTCTCTACGCGGGACAGGGGATAGTCTTCAATGAGCAGTTCTTC.

There are a few counts of this clonotype. V and J are TRBV20-1 and TRBJ2-5, with 14 positions matching TRBD2. From germline, CDR1 is DFQATT and CDR2 SNEGSKA (reference sequence). The CDR3 consists of 15 residues. The V gene end was trimmed by 6 bases and the J gene end by 3 bases; junction bases not matched to a gene: 6. The CDR3 spells CSAGTSGRGEETQYF. The DNA for the CDR3 is TGCAGTGCAGGGACTAGCGGGAGAGGGGAAGAGACCCAGTACTTC.

V and J are TRBV27 and TRBJ2-2, with a tentative D call TRBD2 (5 bases). This CDR3 is built from 18 residues. Trimming removed 4 bases from V and 1 base from J, with 19 bases in between. Germline values: CDR1 MNHEY, CDR2 SMNVEV (reference sequence). The CDR3 region has the DNA TGTGCCAGCAGTTCATATGGCCGCTCGAGCGGGAACACCGGGGAGCTGTTTTTT. It is translated as CASSSYGRSSGNTGELFF.

The rearrangement uses TRBV7-2 and TRBJ2-1; 14 bases are shared with TRBD2. CDR1 SGHTA and CDR2 FQGNSA come from the germline V gene. The CDR3 is made up of 16 amino acids. V trimming: 5 bases; J trimming: 5 bases; junction bases outside the gene matches: 5. DNA of the CDR3: TGTGCCAGCAGCCTCCAGGGACTAGCGGGAGACAATGAGCAGTTCTTC. This codes for CASSLQGLAGDNEQFF.

In this sample, this clonotype turned up a few times. The chain has TRBV3-1 and TRBJ2-1; 9 positions match TRBD2. V trimming: 2 bases; J trimming: 6 bases; junction bases outside the gene matches: 5. This CDR3 has 15 residues. From germline, CDR1 is LGHDT and CDR2 YNNKEL (reference sequence). CDR3 DNA sequence: TGTGCCAGCAGCCAACTAGCGGGGAGGGGCAATGAGCAGTTCTTC. This sequence encodes CASSQLAGRGNEQFF.

At least ten counts were recorded for this clonotype. This rearrangement joins TRBV12-3 or TRBV12-4 to TRBJ2-5; 10 bases line up with TRBD1. V lost 5 bases, J lost 5 bases, and 8 bases stayed unmatched. CDR3 size: 15 residues. The CDR3 nucleotides are TGTGCCAGCAGTGACAGGGGGCGTTTGGGGGAGACCCAGTACTTC. It translates to CASSDRGRLGETQYF.

This clonotype was recorded at least ten times. The genes are TRBV4-1 and TRBJ1-5, with TRBD1 matching 9 bases. This CDR3 is built from 15 residues. CDR1 is MGHRA and CDR2 is YSYEKL in the germline V gene. V gave up 1 base and J gave up 4 bases; unmatched junction bases: 2. CDR3 nucleotides: TGCGCCAGCAGCCAAGTGGGGACAGGGAATCAGCCCCAGCATTTT. It translates to CASSQVGTGNQPQHF.

This clonotype was seen a handful of times. The chain couples TRBV14 to TRBJ2-5; 8 positions match TRBD2. After removal of 4 bases from V and 2 bases from J, the junction contained 9 bases not matched to a gene. The CDR3 covers 16 residues. The germline gives CDR1 SGHDN, CDR2 FVKESK. The CDR3 region is CASSRRGGGSQETQYF. Written as DNA, the CDR3 is TGTGCCAGCAGCCGACGAGGCGGGGGGTCACAAGAGACCCAGTACTTC.

This clonotype was seen a handful of times. The chain has TRBV6-1 and TRBJ2-1; D ambiguous. The CDR3 spans 15 residues. Germline assignment: CDR1 MNHNS and CDR2 SASEGT. Trimming cost V 8 bases and J 3 bases, with 17 bases left between them. CDR3 coding DNA: TGTGCCAGCGGCTCCAATTCAGGTCACTACAATGAGCAGTTCTTC. This gives the protein CASGSNSGHYNEQFF.

The CDR3 loop reads CSAKQGGQPQHF. CDR3 nucleotides: TGCAGTGCAAAACAGGGAGGTCAGCCCCAGCATTTT. The rearrangement joins TRBV20-1 to TRBJ1-5; D perhaps matches TRBD1 (6 bases). CDR1 DFQATT and CDR2 SNEGSKA come from the germline V gene (reference sequence). This CDR3 has 12 residues. The V and J ends lost 6 bases and 6 bases respectively, with 12 bases between them.